This T cell receptor beta chain was profiled in a study of control samples from healthy donors and cancer patients (dated by TCRdb to about 2020). The germline V gene yields SGDLS for CDR1 and YYNGEE for CDR2. Deletion took 4 bases off V and 6 bases off J, with a span of 17 bases between the germline ends. From the cysteine through the phenylalanine, the CDR3 covers 15 amino acids. This entry keeps only the CDR3 DNA: 45 bases, framed from base 1. Remarks on this clone: This clone's antigen is unknown. Base-call qualities are not available, and no considerably larger clone is one nucleotide away.

The protocol used for the library was the immunoSEQ multiplex PCR assay. TCRdb stores this immuneACCESS table with in-frame sequences only. Part of the clones is absent; in the studies checked, under half of the shortfall reflects unresolved V genes, and no reason is known for the rest. The sample data list about 42,000 clones, and approximately 87% of these were observed just once. The biggest ten clones account for approximately 48% of the sample. This clonotype originated in a man aged 60 to 69 in good health. The chain uses TRBV9 and TRBJ2-1, and possibly TRBD2, on 6 matching bases. Input material: blood. The nucleotides read TGTGCCAGCAGCCCCCGCTCCGGGGGTGGCAATGAGCAGTTCTTC. This yields the protein CASSPRSGGGNEQFF.